This T cell receptor (beta chain) is drawn from a study of regulatory T cells in long-lasting Graves disease. The sample holds many counts of this clonotype. CDR3 size: 11 residues. Deletions cut 6 bases from V and 3 bases from J, with 5 bases between. Germline CDR1 is SGHTA and CDR2 is FQGNSA. This sample's time point: persistent/refractory GD, antithyroid drugs over 5 years with positive TRAb. After RNA was extracted from PBMCs, the TCR library was made from it. Construction of the TCR beta libraries employed iRepertoire HTBI primers in conjunction with Arm-PCR of CDR3 regions. TCRdb reanalysed the multiplex PCR reads using MiXCR and keeps one entry per CDR3 protein. In the table there are about 470,000 distinct CDR3 sequences, 20% to 25% of which are singletons.

The sample here was peripheral blood mononuclear cells (PBMCs), taken when the disease was refractory, from a patient treated with antithyroid drugs. V gene TRBV7-2 combines with J gene TRBJ2-5; the D is unclear. The TCR comes from a female donor with Graves disease. CDR3 sequence reads: CASSSKETQYF. The CDR3 coding sequence is TGTGCCAGCAGTTCTAAAGAGACCCAGTACTTC.